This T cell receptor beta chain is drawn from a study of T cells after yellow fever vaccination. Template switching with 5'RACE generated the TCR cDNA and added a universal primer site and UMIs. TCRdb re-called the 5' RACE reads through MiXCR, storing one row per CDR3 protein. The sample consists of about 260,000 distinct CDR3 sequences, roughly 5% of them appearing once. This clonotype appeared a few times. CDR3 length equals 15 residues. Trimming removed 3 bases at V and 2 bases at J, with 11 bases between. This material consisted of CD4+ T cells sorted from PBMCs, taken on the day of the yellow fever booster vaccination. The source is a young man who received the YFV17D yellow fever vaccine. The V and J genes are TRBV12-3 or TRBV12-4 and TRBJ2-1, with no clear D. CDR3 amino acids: CASSLALVTYNEQFF. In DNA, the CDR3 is TGTGCCAGCAGTTTGGCATTAGTTACCTACAATGAGCAGTTCTTC.